This T cell receptor beta chain was captured by sequencing in a study of blood T cell repertoires in COVID-19. At the level of the study: COVID-19 samples, acute and convalescent, were from the United States, Italy and Spain.

In the authors' methods: Reference gene primers were amplified, and this amplification served to estimate nucleated cell counts. The repertoire was sequenced with immunoSEQ multiplex PCR; TCRdb's copy has only in-frame clones and lacks some. V and J calls and clone size are those listed in that table; D and trimming were worked out from the DNA. Of 410,000 or so clones in the sample, approximately 91% were seen once. The length of the CDR3 is 15 residues. CDR1 is LNHDA, CDR2 SQIVND, per germline (reference sequence). Unmatched junction bases numbered 2, after V lost 5 bases and J lost 6 bases. Sequenced: peripheral blood. V is TRBV19 and J is TRBJ2-1; 15 nucleotides agree with TRBD2. The receptor comes from a woman aged 40 to 50 with COVID-19, enrolled during active disease. The CDR3 DNA follows: TGTGCCAGTAGTGGGACTAGCGGGAGGACCAATGAGCAGTTCTTC. It codes for CASSGTSGRTNEQFF.